These 11 T cell receptor beta chains share one sample of origin, sequenced in a study of PD-1 blockade in classical Hodgkin lymphoma. The table came from immunoSEQ multiplex PCR; TCRdb's copy has only in-frame clones and leaves some out. The profile covers just over 60,000 clones, with 88% appearing a single time and under 15% taken by the ten largest. Every patient experienced relapse after autologous stem cell transplantation, and brentuximab vedotin exposure varied. The specimen comprised peripheral blood mononuclear cells (PBMCs), sampled at baseline. The receptor source for this set is a human donor with classical Hodgkin lymphoma.

This clone was found once. The chain couples TRBV30 to TRBJ2-3; unclear D gene. Trimming removed 2 bases at V and 3 bases at J, with 6 bases between. CDR3 length: 12 amino acids. Germline CDR1 GTSNPN, CDR2 SVGIG (reference sequence). This CDR3 reads CAWSPTTDTQYF. The CDR3 DNA reads as TGTGCCTGGAGTCCCACAACAGATACGCAGTATTTT. Full variable domain (rest looked up from reference TRBV30 and TRBJ2-3): SQTIHQWPATLVQPVGSPLSLECTVEGTSNPNLYWYRQAAGRGLQLLFYSVGIGQISSEVPQNLSASRPQDRQFILSSKKLLLSDSGFYLCAWSPTTDTQYFGPGTRLTVL.

The V gene is TRBV5-4, the J gene TRBJ2-1; the match to TRBD1 covers 9 bases. V dropped 4 bases and J dropped 4; count of bases not matched to a gene: 9. The CDR3 runs 16 residues. Looked up from germline, CDR1 is SGHNT and CDR2 is YYREEE (reference sequence). DNA for the CDR3: TGTGCCAGCAGCCTACCGGGACAGGGCTTATACAATGAGCAGTTCTTC. Its protein product is CASSLPGQGLYNEQFF. The full variable domain, its missing parts supplied by reference TRBV5-4 and TRBJ2-1, is ETGVTQSPTHLIKTRGQQVTLRCSSQSGHNTVSWYQQALGQGPQFIFQYYREEENGRGNFPPRFSGLQFPNYSSELNVNALELDDSALYLCASSLPGQGLYNEQFFGPGTRLTVL.

This clone was found a few times. The chain combines TRBV6-1 with TRBJ1-3; 9 positions agree with TRBD1. Germline CDR1 and CDR2: MNHNS and SASEGT. V shed 1 base, J shed 2 bases, and the junction held 0 bases outside the gene matches. This CDR3 has 15 amino acids. CDR3 sequence: CASSEGTGAGNTIYF. In nucleotides, the CDR3 is TGTGCCAGCAGTGAAGGGACAGGGGCTGGAAACACCATATATTTT.

The gene calls are TRBV5-1 and TRBJ2-1, with TRBD1 matching over 9 bases. The ends lost 0 bases at V and 9 bases at J; junction bases unmatched: 13. The CDR3 length is 17 residues. Germline loops: CDR1 SGHRS, CDR2 YFSETQ. This chain's CDR3 is CASSLAGQGSRVSEQFF. CDR3 sequence (DNA): TGCGCCAGCAGCTTGGCTGGACAGGGGTCTAGGGTAAGTGAGCAGTTCTTC.

The chain is built from TRBV29-1 and TRBJ1-5; D is undetermined. Trimming removed 7 bases at V and 2 bases at J, with 12 bases between. Germline values: CDR1 SQVTM, CDR2 ANQGSEA. This CDR3 is 13 amino acids long. DNA for the CDR3: TGCAGCGCCGCGGTGGAGGGCAATCAGCCCCAGCATTTT. It codes for CSAAVEGNQPQHF.

The chain recombines TRBV21-1 with TRBJ2-4; the DNA was not compared with TRBD1, the D call given in the table. TRBV21-1 is designated a pseudogene. The CDR3 has 14 amino acids. This chain's CDR3 is CASSSKDRKNIQYF. The CDR3 region has the DNA TGTGCCAGCAGCTCTAAGGACAGGAAAAACATTCAGTACTTC.

The chain joins TRBV30 to TRBJ1-6, with D hard to call. The V end was cut by 2 bases, the J end by 9 bases, with 14 bases between. This CDR3 region has 14 residues. CDR1 is GTSNPN and CDR2 is SVGIG in the germline V gene (reference sequence). CDR3 nucleotides: TGTGCCTGGAGTTTCGGGGAAGGTGGTTCACCCCTCCACTTT. It codes for CAWSFGEGGSPLHF.

This chain joins TRBV6-1 and TRBJ1-3; no clear D. Trimming stripped 8 bases from V and 3 bases from J, with 5 bases between. From germline, CDR1 is MNHNS and CDR2 SASEGT. The CDR3 has 11 amino acids. The CDR3 bases are TGTGCCAGCTTCCGTGGAAACACCATATATTTT. Residues: CASFRGNTIYF.

The chain links TRBV7-6 to TRBJ2-5; D may be TRBD1 (5 bases). CDR3 length equals 15 residues. The V gene's germline CDR1 is SGHVS and CDR2 FNYEAQ. V lost 4 bases and J 4 bases, leaving 16 bases between the germline ends. The CDR3 bases are TGTGCCAGCAGCTACGAAGTAGGGGCAGGAGAGACCCAGTACTTC. It encodes CASSYEVGAGETQYF.

The chain combines TRBV28 with TRBJ2-7; D uncertain. Trimming stripped 5 bases from V and 3 bases from J, with 5 bases between. The CDR3 extends over 11 amino acids. Germline loops: CDR1 MDHEN, CDR2 SYDVKM. DNA for the CDR3: TGTGCCAGCAGTCTCAACTACGAGCAGTACTTC. It yields the protein CASSLNYEQYF.

V gene TRBV21-1 combines with J gene TRBJ2-2; the table names TRBD2, a call not compared with the DNA. TRBV21-1 is termed a pseudogene. The CDR3 loop spans 15 amino acids. The CDR3 DNA follows: TGTGCCAGCAGCCGTTTTCCAGACTACACCGGGGAGCTGTTTTTT. Its translation: CASSRFPDYTGELFF.